The 28 T cell receptor beta chains listed next were all sequenced from one sample in a study of T-cell memory formation after mild COVID-19. TCRdb re-analysed the 5' RACE reads in MiXCR, keeping a single row per CDR3 protein. Of 300,000 to 400,000 distinct CDR3 sequences in the sample, about 13% were seen once. The sample consisted of PBMCs or a T cell subset sorted from them (not recorded which). The receptors stem from a young man who had mild COVID-19 (a few samples of this study predate the infection). Cell type and time point are not known.

This clonotype was detected only a few times. This chain joins TRBV12-3 or TRBV12-4 and TRBJ2-2; tentative D call: TRBD2 (6 bases). The CDR3 covers 15 residues. The V and J ends lost 7 bases and 5 bases respectively, with 17 bases between them. The CDR3 coding sequence is TGTGCCAGCACCCGGACCGGGGGTCTGACCGGGGAGCTGTTTTTT. This gives the protein CASTRTGGLTGELFF.

This clonotype was seen a few times. The CDR3 DNA reads TGTGCCAGCAGTTTAACGGAAGTCACAGATACGCAGTATTTT. Residues: CASSLTEVTDTQYF. The chain combines TRBV12-3 or TRBV12-4 with TRBJ2-3; no clear D gene. The V end was cut by 2 bases, the J end by 2 bases, with 8 bases between. CDR3 length equals 14 residues.

This clonotype was found a few times. The chain combines TRBV21-1 with TRBJ1-1; TRBD1 reflects the table's D call only, with no check against the DNA. TRBV21-1 constitutes a pseudogene. This CDR3 has 13 amino acids. The CDR3, as DNA: TGTGCCAGCTGTACCCGGGGCGTCGGTGAAGCTTTCTTT. Translated: CASCTRGVGEAFF.

This clonotype was observed a handful of times. J is TRBJ2-2 and V is TRBV6-6; 9 bases match TRBD1. This CDR3 is 16 amino acids long. CDR1 and CDR2 from the germline V gene are MNHNY and SVGAGI (reference sequence). V shed 6 bases and J 3 bases; nucleotides not matched to a gene: 8. CDR3 region: CASRDNRGRDTGELFF. In DNA, the CDR3 is TGTGCCAGCAGGGATAACAGGGGGCGCGACACCGGGGAGCTGTTTTTT.

The chain is built from TRBV6-2 or TRBV6-3 and TRBJ2-5; D uncertain. Germline assignment: CDR1 MNHEY and CDR2 SVGEGT. Trimming shortened V by 7 bases and J by 0 bases, and 18 bases separated the two germline ends. The CDR3 has 16 residues. The CDR3 sequence: CASTLYRAKYQETQYF. CDR3 bases: TGTGCCAGCACCTTGTACCGGGCCAAGTACCAAGAGACCCAGTACTTC.

This clonotype was found a few times. The rearrangement uses TRBV7-9 and TRBJ2-2; no reliable D call. From germline, CDR1 is SEHNR and CDR2 FQNEAQ (reference sequence). Trimming left V 2 bases short and J 3 bases short, with 7 bases between. The CDR3 loop spans 14 amino acids. CDR3 DNA sequence: TGTGCCAGCAGCTTAAACATAGACACCGGGGAGCTGTTTTTT. This encodes CASSLNIDTGELFF.

The rearrangement uses TRBV6-5 and TRBJ2-2; 11 positions match TRBD2. This CDR3 is built from 15 residues. Germline CDR1 reads MNHEY; CDR2 reads SVGAGI. V shed 2 bases and J 7 bases; nucleotides not matched to a gene: 3. The CDR3 reads CASSYGTSGGGELFF. CDR3 DNA sequence: TGTGCCAGCAGTTACGGGACTAGCGGTGGCGGGGAGCTGTTTTTT.

This chain links TRBV6-5 with TRBJ2-7; 8 bases map to TRBD2. V lost 9 bases to trimming and J lost 7 bases; unmatched junction nucleotides: 17. CDR1 and CDR2 from the germline V gene are MNHEY and SVGAGI. The CDR3 spans 15 residues. CDR3: CASPGRTGTRWEQYV. The CDR3 nucleotides are TGTGCCAGTCCGGGCAGGACCGGGACTAGATGGGAGCAGTACGTC.

This clonotype was detected only a few times. The genes are TRBV3-1 and TRBJ2-1; D uncertain. Germline V gene data show CDR1 as LGHDT and CDR2 as YNNKEL (reference sequence). Trimming pared 4 bases from V and 4 bases from J, leaving 8 bases between. The CDR3 covers 13 residues. CDR3 region: CASSRLLYNEQFF. The CDR3 DNA reads TGTGCCAGCAGCCGACTCCTTTACAATGAGCAGTTCTTC.

This sequence joins TRBV6-5 and TRBJ2-7, with TRBD2 identical over 7 bases. CDR1 and CDR2 (germline): MNHEY, SVGAGI. The CDR3 is 12 residues long. J gave up 7 bases and V 4 bases, and 4 bases lay outside the gene matches. The CDR3 loop is CASSFAGVEQYF. The CDR3 DNA sequence: TGTGCCAGCAGTTTCGCGGGAGTGGAGCAGTACTTC.

In this sample, this clonotype turned up a few times. The gene calls are TRBV29-1 and TRBJ1-2, with D possibly being TRBD1 (6 bases). Germline CDR1 is SQVTM and CDR2 is ANQGSEA. The CDR3 has 13 residues. Between the trimmed V and J ends, which lost 3 bases and 5 bases, there was a span of 13 bases. In nucleotides, the CDR3 is TGCAGCGTTGACCCTCCAGGGGCTTATGGCTACACCTTC. Translation: CSVDPPGAYGYTF. The full variable domain, with the rest looked up from reference TRBV29-1 and TRBJ1-2, is SAVISQKPSRDICQRGTSLTIQCQVDSQVTMMFWYRQQPGQSLTLIATANQGSEATYESGFVIDKFPISRPNLTFSTLTVSNMSPEDSSIYLCSVDPPGAYGYTFGSGTRLTVV.

This CDR3 reads CSAQGRGGPSEQFF. In nucleotides, the CDR3 is TGCAGTGCTCAAGGCCGGGGGGGGCCTAGTGAGCAGTTCTTC. The chain employs TRBV20-1 and TRBJ2-1, with 8 bases matching TRBD2. V gave up 5 bases and J gave up 9 bases; unmatched junction bases: 12. The CDR3 is 14 residues long. CDR1 is DFQATT and CDR2 is SNEGSKA in the germline V gene (reference sequence).

This clonotype came up a few times. Written as DNA, the CDR3 is TGCAGCGCTTCAGAAGCCCAGGGGGCTGAAGCTTTCTTT. Protein sequence: CSASEAQGAEAFF. The chain combines TRBV29-1 with TRBJ1-1; TRBD1 matches at 7 bases. With 7 bases clipped from V and 6 bases from J, the junction kept 11 bases outside the gene matches. Germline V gene lookup returns CDR1 SQVTM and CDR2 ANQGSEA. This CDR3 comprises 13 residues. The variable domain in full, with the rest retrieved from reference TRBV29-1 and TRBJ1-1, is SAVISQKPSRDICQRGTSLTIQCQVDSQVTMMFWYRQQPGQSLTLIATANQGSEATYESGFVIDKFPISRPNLTFSTLTVSNMSPEDSSIYLCSASEAQGAEAFFGQGTRLTVV.

Notes on this clonotype: At one end, the junction sequence differs from germline, possibly due to a read error. The chain employs TRBV4-3 and TRBJ2-1; D is perhaps TRBD1 or TRBD2 (6 bases each). In germline, CDR1 is LGHNA, CDR2 YSLEER. The CDR3 is made up of 18 amino acids. DNA of the CDR3: TGCGCCAGCAGCCGCCAGAAGGGTGCTCGGGGGCCCGGTAATGAGCGGTTCTTC. This sequence encodes CASSRQKGARGPGNERFF.

The rearrangement links TRBV24-1 to TRBJ2-5; D call uncertain. Germline V CDR1 and CDR2: KGHDR, SFDVKD. The CDR3 spans 13 residues. Trimming stripped 4 bases from V and 5 bases from J, with 10 bases between. Here the CDR3 reads CATSDPTLETQYF. As DNA, the CDR3 is TGTGCCACCAGTGACCCAACTTTGGAGACCCAGTACTTC.

There are a few counts of this clonotype. The J gene is TRBJ1-2, the V gene TRBV20-1, with TRBD1 as a possible D gene (6 bases). The CDR3 totals 14 residues. Per the germline V gene, CDR1 is DFQATT and CDR2 is SNEGSKA (reference sequence). Trimming removed 0 bases at V and 2 bases at J, with 10 bases between. In DNA, the CDR3 is TGCAGTGCTAGAGAGGTGGGACACAACTATGGCTACACCTTC. This translates into CSAREVGHNYGYTF.

The sample holds many counts of this clonotype. The rearrangement uses TRBV7-2 and TRBJ2-5; D possibly matches TRBD1 or TRBD2 (6 bases each). V was shortened by 3 bases and J by 4 bases, with 21 bases between the two germline ends. This CDR3 region has 17 residues. The germline V gene has CDR1 SGHTA and CDR2 FQGNSA. CDR3 in DNA: TGTGCCAGCAGCTTCGCAAGGAGGGGGGCGATGGGAGAGACCCAGTACTTC. Encoded protein: CASSFARRGAMGETQYF.

This chain joins TRBV5-1 and TRBJ2-1; 9 nucleotides match TRBD2. J was trimmed by 7 bases and V by 0 bases; bases with no gene match: 11. Per the germline V gene, CDR1 is SGHRS and CDR2 is YFSETQ. The CDR3 is 17 amino acids. The CDR3, as DNA: TGCGCCAGCAGCTTGGAGCCTAGCGGGGCTGGGGCTAATGAGCAGTTCTTC. This encodes CASSLEPSGAGANEQFF.

This clonotype occurred a few times. The chain carries TRBV4-3 and TRBJ2-5; tentative D call: TRBD2 (6 bases). The CDR3 runs to 16 residues. Germline V gives CDR1 LGHNA, CDR2 YSLEER. V gave up 0 bases and J gave up 4 bases, with 15 bases separating them. The CDR3 DNA reads as TGCGCCAGCAGCCAAGATATGTTCACTAGCAGAGAGACCCAGTACTTC. It yields the protein CASSQDMFTSRETQYF.

This clonotype appeared many times. The chain has TRBV6-5 and TRBJ2-5; TRBD2 matches 8 bases. CDR3 length: 14 residues. J lost 6 bases, V lost 5 bases, and 8 bases had no gene match. Germline V gives CDR1 MNHEY, CDR2 SVGAGI. The CDR3 spells CASSQIAGKKTQYF. The CDR3 nucleotides are TGTGCCAGCAGTCAGATAGCGGGAAAAAAGACCCAGTACTTC.

J is TRBJ1-2 and V is TRBV7-8; the match to TRBD1 covers 8 bases. The germline gives CDR1 SGHVS, CDR2 FQNEAQ. This CDR3 has 17 amino acids. The trim removed 1 base at V and 4 bases at J, leaving 11 bases unmatched. CDR3 bases: TGTGCCAGCAGCTTAGAATGGGGGACGGACAGGGTCTATGGCTACACCTTC. Translating it yields CASSLEWGTDRVYGYTF.

The rearrangement joins TRBV5-4 to TRBJ2-5; TRBD2 might be the D (5 bases). Per germline, CDR1 SGHNT and CDR2 YYREEE (reference sequence). V lost 3 bases and J 4 bases, leaving 13 bases between the germline ends. This CDR3 has 14 amino acids. The CDR3 region is CASSSTRAGETQYF. CDR3 nucleotides: TGTGCCAGCAGCTCCACGAGGGCCGGAGAGACCCAGTACTTC.

The J gene is TRBJ2-7, the V gene TRBV2; weak D call: TRBD1 (6 bases). V lost 6 bases, J lost 5 bases, and 14 bases lay in between. The CDR3 is made up of 13 amino acids. In germline, CDR1 is SNHLY, CDR2 FYNNEI. The CDR3 sequence: CASRTRGNNEQYF. The CDR3, as DNA: TGTGCCAGCAGGACCAGGGGAAATAACGAGCAGTACTTC.

The chain is built from TRBV5-4 and TRBJ2-3, with 7 bases aligning to TRBD2. The J segment lost 5 bases and the V segment lost 4 bases, leaving 10 bases of the junction unmatched. The germline V gene encodes CDR1 SGHNT and CDR2 YYREEE (reference sequence). The CDR3 has 15 amino acids. CDR3 in DNA: TGTGCCAGCAGCGGCCTAGCGGCACTGGGAGATACGCAGTATTTT. Amino acid sequence: CASSGLAALGDTQYF.

The chain carries TRBV6-5 and TRBJ2-5; D is perhaps TRBD2 (6 bases). This CDR3 has 14 residues. CDR1 and CDR2 (germline): MNHEY, SVGAGI. V lost 4 bases to trimming and J lost 2 bases, with 11 bases between them. This CDR3 is CASSSRDSQETQYF. Here the CDR3 DNA reads TGTGCCAGCAGTTCCCGGGACTCGCAAGAGACCCAGTACTTC.

The V and J genes are TRBV11-2 and TRBJ2-7, with 7 bases aligning to TRBD1. After removal of 3 bases from V and 2 bases from J, the junction contained 19 bases not matched to a gene. CDR1 SGHAT and CDR2 FQNNGV come from the germline V gene. The CDR3 is 19 residues long. Here the CDR3 DNA reads TGTGCCAGCAGCTTTCTACGGGCTAACAGGGGCCTAGGGGCCTACGAGCAGTACTTC. As protein: CASSFLRANRGLGAYEQYF. The whole variable domain, remainder taken from reference TRBV11-2 and TRBJ2-7, is EAGVAQSPRYKIIEKRQSVAFWCNPISGHATLYWYQQILGQGPKLLIQFQNNGVVDDSQLPKDRFSAERLKGVDSTLKIQPAKLEDSAVYLCASSFLRANRGLGAYEQYFGPGTRLTVT.

This clonotype was detected only a few times. The chain combines TRBV28 with TRBJ2-5; 8 bases map to TRBD2. Germline V CDR1 and CDR2: MDHEN, SYDVKM. The length of the CDR3 is 17 residues. Trimming took 8 bases from V and 1 from J; bases not matched to a gene: 15. The CDR3 loop is CASLLPDWRGAQETQYF. In DNA, the CDR3 is TGTGCCAGCCTACTCCCGGATTGGCGGGGGGCCCAAGAGACCCAGTACTTC.

This clonotype was observed many times. This sequence joins TRBV2 and TRBJ2-7, with a weak D call TRBD2 (5 bases). This CDR3 region has 11 residues. V lost 8 bases to trimming and J lost 3 bases, with 8 bases between them. Germline assignment: CDR1 SNHLY and CDR2 FYNNEI. CDR3 sequence: CASSGSYEQYF. The CDR3 DNA sequence: TGTGCCAGCTCGGGGAGCTACGAGCAGTACTTC.